The 21 T cell receptor beta chains below all came from one sample that was sequenced in a study of regulatory dendritic cells for organ transplantation. The method was immunoSEQ multiplex PCR; TCRdb's version includes in-frame clones alone and lacks a portion of them. Seen here are over 25,000 clones, 80% to 85% observed once, and the top ten hold approximately 0.1%. Material for sequencing was naive CD4+ T cells from blood. Indicated subset: CD45RA+ naive T cells. The receptors were sampled from a human donor in good health.

This sequence joins TRBV6-5 and TRBJ2-1; 10 bases fit TRBD1. The V gene's germline CDR1 is MNHEY and CDR2 SVGAGI. The CDR3 is made up of 13 amino acids. V lost 9 bases to trimming and J lost 7 bases; unmatched junction nucleotides: 6. In nucleotides, the CDR3 is TGTGCCAGTAGTGGACAGGGGGAGAATGAGCAGTTCTTC. Translating gives CASSGQGENEQFF.

This chain joins TRBV11-2 and TRBJ1-1; D possibly corresponds to TRBD1 (6 bases). Germline lookup yields CDR1 SGHAT and CDR2 FQNNGV. This CDR3 region has 14 residues. The V end was cut by 5 bases, the J end by 1 base, with 11 bases between. The DNA for the CDR3 is TGTGCCAGCAGCGTGACAGGAGCGAACACTGAAGCTTTCTTT. It specifies CASSVTGANTEAFF.

This clone was found once. The rearrangement uses TRBV10-3 and TRBJ1-3; a possible D gene is TRBD1 (5 bases). The CDR3 totals 14 residues. The germline CDR1 and CDR2 sequences are ENHRY and SYGVKD. The V and J ends lost 10 bases and 4 bases respectively, with 17 bases between them. CDR3 DNA sequence: TGTGCCACCGAGACAGCCATCACCGGAAACACCATATATTTT. This translates into CATETAITGNTIYF.

The CDR3 nucleotides read TGTGCCAGCAGTGAAACCGACCTCGCGACTGAGCAGTACTTC. Protein sequence: CASSETDLATEQYF. This sequence joins TRBV2 and TRBJ2-7, with unresolved D. Germline V CDR1 and CDR2: SNHLY, FYNNEI. Trimming shortened V by 2 bases and J by 7 bases, and 15 bases separated the two germline ends. There are 14 residues in the CDR3.

V and J are TRBV19 and TRBJ1-5; D not resolved. Germline lookup yields CDR1 LNHDA and CDR2 SQIVND (reference sequence). Trimming took off 5 bases at V and 5 bases at J, with 10 bases between the two ends. The CDR3 has 13 amino acids. The CDR3 DNA reads TGTGCCAGTAGTTTGGAGGAGGATCAGCCCCAGCATTTT. Translated, it gives CASSLEEDQPQHF.

The chain links TRBV2 to TRBJ1-5, with D possibly matching TRBD1 (5 bases). V shed 3 bases and J shed 6 bases, with 12 bases lying between them. The CDR3 runs 14 residues. Germline CDR1 and CDR2: SNHLY and FYNNEI. CDR3 DNA: TGTGCCAGCAGTGACCCACAGGTAACTCAGCCCCAGCATTTT. Translated: CASSDPQVTQPQHF.

The J gene is TRBJ2-5, the V gene TRBV18; D unresolved. Germline V lookup: CDR1 KGHSH, CDR2 LQKENI. The CDR3 runs to 13 residues. Trimming stripped 6 bases from V and 5 bases from J, with 13 bases between. This CDR3 is CASSYGVGETQYF. DNA for the CDR3: TGTGCCAGCTCCTATGGAGTCGGGGAGACCCAGTACTTC.

For the CDR3, the DNA is TGCGCCAGCAGTCAAGGTAGACAGGGATGCACTGAAGCTTTCTTT. Protein sequence: CASSQGRQGCTEAFF. The chain employs TRBV23-1 and TRBJ1-1; TRBD1 aligns across 7 bases. TRBV23-1 is placed among ORFs of uncertain function. The CDR3 runs 15 residues. Trimming at V came to 2 bases and at J to 4 bases, leaving 7 bases not matched to a gene.

CDR3 nucleotide sequence: TGTGCCAGCTCACCCGGCGGTACGAGGGAGCAGCCCCAGCATTTT. It specifies CASSPGGTREQPQHF. The gene calls are TRBV18 and TRBJ1-5; unclear D gene. Looked up from germline, CDR1 is KGHSH and CDR2 is LQKENI. V lost 3 bases to trimming and J lost 7 bases, with 16 bases between them. The CDR3 is 15 residues long.

The chain links TRBV2 to TRBJ1-4; D may be TRBD1 (6 bases). Germline V gene lookup returns CDR1 SNHLY and CDR2 FYNNEI. V lost 6 bases, J lost 3 bases, and 8 bases lay in between. The CDR3 loop spans 13 amino acids. CDR3 in amino acids: CASRYRANEKLFF. The DNA of the CDR3 is TGTGCCAGCAGATACAGGGCTAATGAAAAACTGTTTTTT.

This clone has only one observation. The chain recombines TRBV6-5 with TRBJ2-3, with 7 bases identical to TRBD1. There are 14 residues in the CDR3. Losses at the gene ends were 2 bases for V and 7 bases for J; bases not matched to a gene: 6. Germline lookup yields CDR1 MNHEY and CDR2 SVGAGI. CDR3 sequence reads: CASSYARTGHTQYF. CDR3 DNA sequence: TGTGCCAGCAGTTACGCTAGGACAGGACATACGCAGTATTTT.

V and J are TRBV7-8 and TRBJ2-5; D is ambiguous. This CDR3 has 13 amino acids. The germline V and J ends were trimmed by 1 base and 3 bases, with 6 bases remaining between them. The germline V gene has CDR1 SGHVS and CDR2 FQNEAQ. The CDR3 DNA follows: TGTGCCAGCAGCTTAGTCCAGAAAGAGACCCAGTACTTC. Encoded protein: CASSLVQKETQYF.

The chain joins TRBV7-3 to TRBJ2-3, with TRBD1 matching 7 bases. The germline V gene has CDR1 SGHTA and CDR2 FQGTGA. V was pared by 1 base and J by 2 bases, with 3 bases of the junction left unmatched. This CDR3 has 15 residues. Here the CDR3 DNA reads TGTGCCAGCAGCTTAAGGACAGGCTTCACAGATACGCAGTATTTT. This codes for CASSLRTGFTDTQYF.

J is TRBJ2-7 and V is TRBV18; perhaps TRBD1 as D (5 bases). In germline, CDR1 is KGHSH, CDR2 LQKENI. Trimming cost V 1 base and J 2 bases, with 9 bases left between them. The CDR3 sequence is 14 residues long. For the CDR3, the DNA is TGTGCCAGCTCACCACAACAGGACACCTACGAGCAGTACTTC. Translating it yields CASSPQQDTYEQYF.

The gene calls are TRBV6-1 and TRBJ2-3, with TRBD1 matching over 7 bases. CDR3 size: 15 residues. The trim removed 4 bases at V and 7 bases at J, leaving 11 bases unmatched. Germline values: CDR1 MNHNS, CDR2 SASEGT. The CDR3 bases are TGTGCCAGCAGTGGGGAGACAGGGATAATTCATACGCAGTATTTT. Residues: CASSGETGIIHTQYF.

The chain carries TRBV5-1 and TRBJ2-1; 9 bases are shared with TRBD2. The CDR3 runs 15 residues. CDR1 is SGHRS and CDR2 is YFSETQ in the germline V gene. V shed 0 bases, J shed 9 bases, and the junction held 7 bases outside the gene matches. The CDR3 reads CASSLGAGGPGEQFF. In DNA form, the CDR3 reads TGCGCCAGCAGCTTGGGGGCGGGGGGGCCGGGTGAGCAGTTCTTC.

The V and J genes are TRBV7-2 and TRBJ2-1, with 10 nucleotides matching TRBD2. The CDR3 has 16 residues. After removal of 2 bases from V and 4 bases from J, the junction contained 5 bases not matched to a gene. CDR1 SGHTA and CDR2 FQGNSA come from the germline V gene. CDR3 residues: CASSLSGTSVYNEQFF. As DNA, the CDR3 is TGTGCCAGCAGCTTATCCGGGACTAGCGTTTACAATGAGCAGTTCTTC.

The chain couples TRBV4-3 to TRBJ1-1; D is possibly TRBD1 (5 bases). V lost 4 bases and J 4 bases, leaving 13 bases between the germline ends. CDR3 length: 14 residues. Looked up from germline, CDR1 is LGHNA and CDR2 is YSLEER. The CDR3 protein is CASSRVGGGTEAFF. The CDR3 DNA sequence: TGCGCCAGCAGCCGTGTGGGGGGTGGCACTGAAGCTTTCTTT.

This clone was picked up a small number of times. The V gene is TRBV4-1, the J gene TRBJ2-7, with TRBD2 matching over 14 bases. The CDR3 contains 18 residues. V trimming: 2 bases; J trimming: 1 base; junction bases outside the gene matches: 7. CDR1 and CDR2 (germline): MGHRA, YSYEKL. Here the CDR3 DNA reads TGCGCCAGCAGCCAATCGGGACTAGCGGGGGTTGCGTCCTACGAGCAGTACTTC. Translated: CASSQSGLAGVASYEQYF.

The chain links TRBV11-2 to TRBJ2-5; 10 nucleotides agree with TRBD2. Trimming removed 3 bases from V and 4 bases from J; junction bases left unmatched: 2. CDR3 size: 14 residues. CDR1 is SGHAT and CDR2 is FQNNGV in the germline V gene. In DNA form, the CDR3 reads TGTGCCAGCAGCTTTAGCGGGGGGCCAGAGACCCAGTACTTC. Translating gives CASSFSGGPETQYF.

The genes are TRBV7-8 and TRBJ1-2; 10 positions match TRBD1. Unmatched junction bases numbered 11, after V lost 4 bases and J lost 3 bases. This CDR3 has 17 amino acids. Germline V gene sequence: CDR1 SGHVS, CDR2 FQNEAQ. CDR3 residues: CASSSNPGQGTDYGYTF. The CDR3 DNA follows: TGTGCCAGCAGCTCGAACCCGGGACAGGGGACGGACTATGGCTACACCTTC.